This entry features one T cell receptor beta chain sequence. Its antigen is still unknown. A read error may be the cause here, since a much bigger clone is one base away. Germline V gives CDR1 SGHTA, CDR2 FQGNSA. CDR3 length equals 13 residues. In TCRdb, the reads were re-called with MiXCR into one record per CDR3 protein. The sample yields about 890,000 distinct CDR3 sequences, 30% to 40% seen once. The data stem from a study of T cell repertoires in cytomegalovirus infection. About the research overall: CMV epitopes used comprised recently identified HLA-C-restricted ones and well-studied HLA-B-restricted ones. Public TCR beta signature analysis indicated the presence of both CMV infection and matching HLA type. General study results and limits: HLA-C-restricted CMV-specific TCR beta clonotypes prevailed in the ex vivo response. Adding up the frequency of public TCR beta families identified people who carried CMV plus the relevant HLA.

Sequences were derived from cultured CD8+ T cells from PBMCs, sampled from culture after CMV antigen stimulation. The receptor was derived from a human donor in good health (CMV status not recorded). Some clones in this sample may be carry-over from other donors' samples. The chain joins TRBV7-2 to TRBJ2-1, with D possibly being TRBD1 (5 bases). The CDR3 DNA sequence: TGTGTCAGCAGCACAGGACCCTACAATGAGCAGTTCTTC. Translated, it gives CVSSTGPYNEQFF. The complete variable domain, with remaining parts taken from reference TRBV7-2 and TRBJ2-1, reads GAGVSQSPSNKVTEKGKDVELRCDPISGHTALYWYRQSLGQGLEFLIYFQGNSAPDKSGLPSDRFSAERTGGSVSTLTIQRTQQEDSAVYLCVSSTGPYNEQFFGPGTRLTVL.